Below, 9 T cell receptor beta chains from the same sample are listed, as sequenced in a study of cytomegalovirus exposure and HLA in healthy donors. The table came from immunoSEQ multiplex PCR; TCRdb's copy has only in-frame clones and leaves some out. The sample carries about 160,000 clones, less than 90% recorded once. Input material: PBMCs. The receptors originated from a woman younger than 45 in good health and CMV-seronegative.

The V call is TRBV10-2, the J call TRBJ2-7; D not resolved. The CDR3 sequence is 12 residues long. V was cut by 6 bases and J by 6 bases, with 12 bases left in between. CDR1 is WSHSY and CDR2 is SAAADI in the germline V gene. CDR3 protein: CASRLRTSEQYF. CDR3 bases: TGCGCCAGCAGGCTCCGAACGTCCGAGCAGTACTTC.

The chain couples TRBV28 to TRBJ2-7; D gene unclear. Trimming took off 5 bases at V and 2 bases at J, with 10 bases between the two ends. In germline, CDR1 is MDHEN, CDR2 SYDVKM. This CDR3 is built from 13 residues. The CDR3 loop reads CASSPRETYEQYF. The CDR3 nucleotides are TGTGCCAGCAGTCCTAGAGAGACCTACGAGCAGTACTTC. Full variable domain (missing parts from reference TRBV28 and TRBJ2-7): DVKVTQSSRYLVKRTGEKVFLECVQDMDHENMFWYRQDPGLGLRLIYFSYDVKMKEKGDIPEGYSVSREKKERFSLILESASTNQTSMYLCASSPRETYEQYFGPGTRLTVT.

V gene TRBV11-2 combines with J gene TRBJ2-1; either TRBD1 or TRBD2 may fit D (5 bases each). CDR1 is SGHAT, CDR2 FQNNGV, per germline. The CDR3 runs 14 residues. The V end lost 3 bases, the J end lost 4 bases, and 10 bases lay between the germline ends. The CDR3 nucleotides are TGTGCCAGCAGCTTCGGGACCAAATACAATGAGCAGTTCTTC. The encoded protein is CASSFGTKYNEQFF.

The chain carries TRBV5-6 and TRBJ1-1, with D unresolved. V lost 6 bases and J lost 8, with 17 bases in between. The CDR3 length is 13 residues. Looked up from germline, CDR1 is SGHDT and CDR2 is YYEEEE. The CDR3 sequence is CASTHADGQEAFF. The CDR3 DNA reads TGTGCCAGCACCCACGCAGATGGCCAAGAAGCTTTCTTT.

In this sample, this clone turned up once. The rearrangement uses TRBV28 and TRBJ2-3; 10 bases fit TRBD2. There are 15 residues in the CDR3. Trimming took 6 bases from V and 0 from J; bases not matched to a gene: 3. The germline CDR1 and CDR2 sequences are MDHEN and SYDVKM. CDR3 in DNA: TGTGCCAGCAGCCTAGCGGGAGTTAGCACAGATACGCAGTATTTT. Its translation is CASSLAGVSTDTQYF.

The chain employs TRBV19 and TRBJ2-5; D possibly corresponds to TRBD2 (7 bases). Deletions cut 4 bases from V and 4 bases from J, with 13 bases between. Germline V lookup: CDR1 LNHDA, CDR2 SQIVND (reference sequence). CDR3 length equals 14 residues. The CDR3 loop is CASSNQRGGETQYF. The CDR3, as DNA: TGTGCCAGTAGTAACCAGAGGGGGGGAGAGACCCAGTACTTC. The whole variable domain, filled in from reference TRBV19 and TRBJ2-5, reads DGGITQSPKYLFRKEGQNVTLSCEQNLNHDAMYWYRQDPGQGLRLIYYSQIVNDFQKGDIAEGYSVSREKKESFPLTVTSAQKNPTAFYLCASSNQRGGETQYFGPGTRLLVL.

The V call is TRBV4-2, the J call TRBJ2-1; TRBD2 matches 7 bases. The CDR3 has 15 amino acids. J gave up 5 bases and V 0 bases, and 4 bases lay outside the gene matches. Germline CDR1 and CDR2: LGHNA and YNFKEQ. The CDR3 protein is CASSQDRGRDNEQFF. The CDR3 region has the DNA TGTGCCAGCAGCCAAGACCGGGGGAGGGACAATGAGCAGTTCTTC.

The V call is TRBV9, the J call TRBJ1-2, with a weak D call TRBD1 (6 bases). The germline gives CDR1 SGDLS, CDR2 YYNGEE. The CDR3 spans 13 residues. Trimming removed 1 base from V and 7 bases from J, with 11 bases in between. The CDR3 is CASSVPHRVGYTF. As DNA, the CDR3 is TGTGCCAGCAGCGTACCCCACAGGGTTGGCTACACCTTC.

This chain uses TRBV6-6 with TRBJ1-1; tentative D call: TRBD1 (6 bases). Deletions cut 5 bases from V and 2 bases from J, with 12 bases between. CDR1 and CDR2 from the germline V gene are MNHNY and SVGAGI (reference sequence). This CDR3 has 14 amino acids. The CDR3: CASSQTGGNTEAFF. The CDR3 bases are TGTGCCAGCAGTCAGACAGGAGGAAACACTGAAGCTTTCTTT.